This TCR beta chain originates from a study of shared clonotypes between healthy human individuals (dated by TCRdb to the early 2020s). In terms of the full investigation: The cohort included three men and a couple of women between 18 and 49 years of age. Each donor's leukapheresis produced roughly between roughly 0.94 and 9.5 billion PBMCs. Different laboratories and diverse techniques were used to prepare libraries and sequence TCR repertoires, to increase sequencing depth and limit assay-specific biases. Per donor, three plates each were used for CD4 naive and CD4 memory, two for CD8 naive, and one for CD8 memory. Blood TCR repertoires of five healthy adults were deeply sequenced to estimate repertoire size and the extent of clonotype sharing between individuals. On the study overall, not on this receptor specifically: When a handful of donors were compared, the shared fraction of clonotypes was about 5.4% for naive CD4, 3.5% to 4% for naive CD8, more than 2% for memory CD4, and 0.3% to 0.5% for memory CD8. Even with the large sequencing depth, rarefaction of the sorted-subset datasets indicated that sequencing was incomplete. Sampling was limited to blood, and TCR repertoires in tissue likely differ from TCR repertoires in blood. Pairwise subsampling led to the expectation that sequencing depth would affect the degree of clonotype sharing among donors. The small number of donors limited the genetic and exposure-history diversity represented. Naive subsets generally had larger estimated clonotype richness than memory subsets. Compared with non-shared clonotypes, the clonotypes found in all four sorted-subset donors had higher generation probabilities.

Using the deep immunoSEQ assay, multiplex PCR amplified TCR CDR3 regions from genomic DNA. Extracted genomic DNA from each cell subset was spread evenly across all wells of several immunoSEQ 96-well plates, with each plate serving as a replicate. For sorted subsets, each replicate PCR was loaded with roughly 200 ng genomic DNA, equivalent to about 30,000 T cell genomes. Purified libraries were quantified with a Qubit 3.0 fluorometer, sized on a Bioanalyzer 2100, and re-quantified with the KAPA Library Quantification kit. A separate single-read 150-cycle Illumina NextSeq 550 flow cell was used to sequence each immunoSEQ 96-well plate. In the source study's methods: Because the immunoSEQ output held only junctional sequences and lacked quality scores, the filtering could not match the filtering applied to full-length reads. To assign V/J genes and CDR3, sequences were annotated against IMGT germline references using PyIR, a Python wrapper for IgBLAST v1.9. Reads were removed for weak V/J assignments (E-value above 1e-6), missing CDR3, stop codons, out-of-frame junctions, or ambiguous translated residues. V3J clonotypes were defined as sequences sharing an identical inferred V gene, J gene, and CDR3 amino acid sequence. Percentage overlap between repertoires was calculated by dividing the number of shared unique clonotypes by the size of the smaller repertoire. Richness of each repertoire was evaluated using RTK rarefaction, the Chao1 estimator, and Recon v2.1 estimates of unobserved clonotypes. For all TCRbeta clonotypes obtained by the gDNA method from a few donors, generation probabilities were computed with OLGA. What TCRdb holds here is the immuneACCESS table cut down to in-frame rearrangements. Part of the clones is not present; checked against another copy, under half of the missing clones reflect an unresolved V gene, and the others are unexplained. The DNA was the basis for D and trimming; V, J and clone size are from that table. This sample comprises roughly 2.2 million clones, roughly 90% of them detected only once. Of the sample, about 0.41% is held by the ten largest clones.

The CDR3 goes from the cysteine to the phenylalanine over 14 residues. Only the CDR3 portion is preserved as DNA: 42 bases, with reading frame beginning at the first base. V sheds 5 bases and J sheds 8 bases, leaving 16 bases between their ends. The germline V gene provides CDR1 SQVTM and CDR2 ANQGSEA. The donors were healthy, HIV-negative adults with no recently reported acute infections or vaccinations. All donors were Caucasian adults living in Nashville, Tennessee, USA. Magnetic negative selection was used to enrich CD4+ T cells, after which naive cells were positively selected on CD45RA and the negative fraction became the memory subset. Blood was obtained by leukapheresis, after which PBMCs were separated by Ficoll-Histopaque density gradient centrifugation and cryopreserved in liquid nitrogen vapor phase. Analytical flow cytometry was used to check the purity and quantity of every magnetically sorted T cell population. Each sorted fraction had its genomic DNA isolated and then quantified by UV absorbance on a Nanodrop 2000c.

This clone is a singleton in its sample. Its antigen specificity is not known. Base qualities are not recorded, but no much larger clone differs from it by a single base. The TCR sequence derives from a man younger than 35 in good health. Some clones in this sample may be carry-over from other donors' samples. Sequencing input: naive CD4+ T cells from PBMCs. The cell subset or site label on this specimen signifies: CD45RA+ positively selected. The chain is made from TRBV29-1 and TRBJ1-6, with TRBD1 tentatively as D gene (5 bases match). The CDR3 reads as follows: CSVRGQRADSPLHF. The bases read TGCAGCGTTCGCGGACAAAGAGCGGATTCACCCCTCCACTTT.